This T cell receptor beta chain comes out of a study of post-analysis software for immune sequencing data. Study-wide background: Some patients lacked subtype; others had relapsing-remitting, secondary progressive or progressive-relapsing disease. Points from the study as a whole: Five TRBV segments appeared more often in patients than in controls, and TRBV5-6, TRBV5-1 and TRBV20-1 were among these. Significantly lower normalized Chao1 diversity was seen in multiple sclerosis patients than in controls. Strong co-clustering by F measure was seen for same-batch samples.

Unique molecular identifiers featured in each of the TCR beta cDNA libraries. The T cell input of about 1 to 10 million gave about half a million cDNA molecules. TCRdb recomputed calls from the PCR reads with MiXCR, one row per CDR3 protein. The sample includes hundreds of thousands of distinct CDR3 sequences, 35% to 45% of them seen just once. On this clonotype: Its antigen is not identified. At one of its ends the junction is not consistent with the germline gene, which may arise from a read error.

The length of the CDR3 is 18 residues. V gene TRBV12-3 or TRBV12-4 combines with J gene TRBJ2-5; D might be TRBD1 (5 bases). This sequence originates from a girl aged 2 to 9 with multiple sclerosis. Source material: blood. Written as DNA, the CDR3 is TGTGCCAGCAGTTCCCAGCGTAGGGGCGGAACCACCCAAGAGGCCCAGTACTTC. Translated: CASSSQRRGGTTQEAQYF.